This record concerns one T cell receptor (beta chain) sequence. V shed 6 bases and J 0 bases; nucleotides not matched to a gene: 4. The CDR3 totals 14 residues. Germline V gene lookup returns CDR1 MNHNS and CDR2 SASEGT. This sample is part of a study of shared clonotypes between healthy human individuals. On the study more broadly: Contributing individuals were a couple of females and three males aged 18 to 49.

The assay was run at deep level. Clones were read by immunoSEQ multiplex PCR, and TCRdb kept only the in-frame ones, dropping some. The sample includes more than 2,000,000 clones, 90% to 95% of them seen just once. Naive CD4+ cells were CD45RA-selected; the remaining cells were memory. The receptor was derived from a man aged 18-30 years in good health. Material for sequencing was naive CD4+ T cells sorted from blood. Indicated subset: CD45RA+ positively selected. V gene TRBV6-1 combines with J gene TRBJ2-7; 8 bases agree with TRBD2. CDR3 coding DNA: TGTGCCAGCAGCACTAGCGGCCTCTCCTACGAGCAGTACTTC. Translated, it gives CASSTSGLSYEQYF.